These 6 T cell receptor beta chains were all obtained from the same sample, sequenced in a study of blood T cell repertoires in COVID-19. Profiling relied on immunoSEQ multiplex PCR, and the TCRdb table lists in-frame clones only, not all of them. Among 90,000 to 110,000 clones listed, about four fifths were seen once. What was sequenced was peripheral blood. The receptors come from a woman older than 75 with acute or convalescent COVID-19.

The chain employs TRBV3-1 (or the pseudogene TRBV3-2) and TRBJ2-2; 14 bases line up with TRBD2. The germline CDR1 and CDR2 sequences are LGHDT and YNNKEL (reference sequence). The CDR3 spans 18 residues. The J segment lost 7 bases and the V segment lost 6 bases, leaving 13 bases of the junction unmatched. The CDR3: CASSQRKGTSGSVGELFF. CDR3 in DNA: TGTGCCAGCAGTCAAAGGAAAGGGACTAGCGGGAGCGTCGGGGAGCTGTTTTTT.

The table lists this clone with a few counts. V and J are TRBV6-5 and TRBJ2-2; D not resolved. Per the germline V gene, CDR1 is MNHEY and CDR2 is SVGAGI. The CDR3 has 12 residues. V lost 7 bases and J lost 2, with 5 bases in between. The CDR3 DNA is TGTGCCAGCACCTATAACACCGGGGAGCTGTTTTTT. Encoded protein: CASTYNTGELFF.

This chain joins TRBV2 and TRBJ2-7; 9 nucleotides agree with TRBD2. In germline, CDR1 is SNHLY, CDR2 FYNNEI. The CDR3 sequence is 11 residues long. V shed 8 bases, J shed 7 bases, and the junction held 3 bases outside the gene matches. Here the CDR3 reads CASLAGREQYF. CDR3 coding DNA: TGTGCCAGCCTAGCGGGACGGGAGCAGTACTTC.

This clone was observed once. The DNA of the CDR3 is TGTGCCGCGGGGAGGAATGAGCAGTTCTTC. This codes for CAAGRNEQFF. V usage is TRBV27 and J usage is TRBJ2-1; a possible D gene is TRBD2 (6 bases). This CDR3 has 10 amino acids. Germline V gene sequence: CDR1 MNHEY, CDR2 SMNVEV (reference sequence). Deletions cut 11 bases from V and 7 bases from J, with 9 bases between.

This CDR3 reads CASSEDSNSGANVLTF. CDR3 nucleotides: TGTGCCAGCAGCGAGGACAGCAACTCTGGGGCCAACGTCCTGACTTTC. The V and J genes are TRBV7-2 and TRBJ2-6; possibly TRBD1 for D (6 bases). Between the trimmed V and J ends, which lost 5 bases and 0 bases, there was a span of 11 bases. Germline V gives CDR1 SGHTA, CDR2 FQGNSA. The CDR3 runs 16 residues.

The V and J genes are TRBV2 and TRBJ2-2; a weak D match, TRBD1 (5 bases). Per the germline V gene, CDR1 is SNHLY and CDR2 is FYNNEI. V lost 7 bases, J lost 5 bases, and 14 bases lay in between. The CDR3 spans 14 residues. CDR3 sequence (DNA): TGTGCCAGCATCCGAGACAGCAAGACCGGGGAGCTGTTTTTT. This sequence encodes CASIRDSKTGELFF.